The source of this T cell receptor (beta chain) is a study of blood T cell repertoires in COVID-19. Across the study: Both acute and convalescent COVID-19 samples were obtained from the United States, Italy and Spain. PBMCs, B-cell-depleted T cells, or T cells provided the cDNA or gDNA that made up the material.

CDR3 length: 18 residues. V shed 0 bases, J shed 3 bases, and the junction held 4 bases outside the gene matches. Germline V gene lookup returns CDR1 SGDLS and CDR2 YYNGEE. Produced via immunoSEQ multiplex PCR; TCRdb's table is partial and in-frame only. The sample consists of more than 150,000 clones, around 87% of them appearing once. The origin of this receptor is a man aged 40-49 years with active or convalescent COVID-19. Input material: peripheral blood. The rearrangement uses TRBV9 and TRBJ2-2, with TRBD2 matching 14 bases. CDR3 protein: CASSVDRGLAGDTGELFF. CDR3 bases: TGTGCCAGCAGCGTAGACAGGGGACTAGCGGGGGACACCGGGGAGCTGTTTTTT.